The clone carrying this T cell receptor (beta chain) has ten or more counts. The antigen is undetermined. The sequenced template was RNA, covering the TCR beta CDR3 region. The authors performed first-round RT-PCR with HTBI primers and then a second-round multiplex PCR. TCRdb re-called the multiplex PCR reads with MiXCR, one entry per CDR3 protein. The sample includes about 660,000 distinct CDR3 sequences, 35% to 45% seen only once; the top ten take around 3.3%. This sample is part of a study of Graves' ophthalmopathy and Graves' hyperthyroidism. Findings and limits, study-wide: A majority of expanded thyroid clonotypes exceeding 0.001 frequency were likewise present in blood.

The TCR sequence derives from an adult man with Graves' ophthalmopathy. Input material: peripheral blood.

CDR3 nucleotides: TGTGCCAGCAGCCCCGGACGGGTGGGGAACACTGAAGCTTTCTTT. Its protein is CASSPGRVGNTEAFF. The genes are TRBV14 and TRBJ1-1, with no clear D. Trimming took off 4 bases at V and 1 base at J, with 13 bases between the two ends. The CDR3 is 15 residues long. Germline assignment: CDR1 SGHDN and CDR2 FVKESK.